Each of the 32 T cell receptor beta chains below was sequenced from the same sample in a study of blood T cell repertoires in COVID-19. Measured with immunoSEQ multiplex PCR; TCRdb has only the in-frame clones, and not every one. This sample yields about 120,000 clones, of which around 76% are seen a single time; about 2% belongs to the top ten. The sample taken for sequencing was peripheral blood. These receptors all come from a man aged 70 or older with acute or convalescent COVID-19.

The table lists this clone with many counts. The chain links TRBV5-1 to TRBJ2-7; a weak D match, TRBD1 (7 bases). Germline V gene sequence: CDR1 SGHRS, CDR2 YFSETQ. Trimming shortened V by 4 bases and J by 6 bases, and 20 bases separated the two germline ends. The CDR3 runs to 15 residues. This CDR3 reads CASSETQGGVGEQYF. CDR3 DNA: TGCGCCAGCAGCGAGACTCAGGGGGGAGTAGGCGAGCAGTACTTC.

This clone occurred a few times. Here the CDR3 reads CASSEAEGYTF. DNA for the CDR3: TGCGCCAGCAGTGAGGCGGAGGGCTACACCTTC. V usage is TRBV10-1 and J usage is TRBJ1-2; D call uncertain. The CDR3 totals 11 residues. V was cut by 2 bases and J by 8 bases, with 6 bases left in between. The germline gives CDR1 WNHNN, CDR2 SYGVQD (reference sequence).

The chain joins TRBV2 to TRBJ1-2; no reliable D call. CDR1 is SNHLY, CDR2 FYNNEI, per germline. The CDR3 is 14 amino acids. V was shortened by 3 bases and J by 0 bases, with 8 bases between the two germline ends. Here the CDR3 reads CASSEQATNYGYTF. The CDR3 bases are TGTGCCAGCAGTGAGCAGGCCACTAACTATGGCTACACCTTC.

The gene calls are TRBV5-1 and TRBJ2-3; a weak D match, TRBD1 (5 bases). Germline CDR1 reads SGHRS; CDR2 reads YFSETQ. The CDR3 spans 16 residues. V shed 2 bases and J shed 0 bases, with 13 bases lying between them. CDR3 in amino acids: CASSFPLDKSTDTQYF. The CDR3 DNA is TGCGCCAGCAGCTTCCCATTGGACAAAAGCACAGATACGCAGTATTTT.

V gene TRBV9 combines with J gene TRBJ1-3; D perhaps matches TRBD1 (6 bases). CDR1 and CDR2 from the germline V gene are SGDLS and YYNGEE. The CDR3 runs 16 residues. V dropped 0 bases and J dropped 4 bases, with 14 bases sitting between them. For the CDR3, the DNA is TGTGCCAGCAGCGTAGTGGCGGGGGCGCAAGGAAACACCATATATTTT. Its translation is CASSVVAGAQGNTIYF.

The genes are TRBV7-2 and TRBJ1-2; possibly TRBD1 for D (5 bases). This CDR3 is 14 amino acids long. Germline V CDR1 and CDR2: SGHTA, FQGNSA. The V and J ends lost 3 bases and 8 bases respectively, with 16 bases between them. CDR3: CASSFAGGERGYTF. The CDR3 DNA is TGTGCCAGCAGCTTTGCCGGGGGAGAGAGGGGCTACACCTTC.

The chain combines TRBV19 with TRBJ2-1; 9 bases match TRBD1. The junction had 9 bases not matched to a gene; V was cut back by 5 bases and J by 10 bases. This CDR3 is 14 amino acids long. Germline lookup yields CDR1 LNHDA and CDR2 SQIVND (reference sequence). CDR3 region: CASSLQGAKGEQFF. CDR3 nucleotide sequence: TGTGCCAGTAGTTTACAGGGGGCGAAGGGGGAGCAGTTCTTC.

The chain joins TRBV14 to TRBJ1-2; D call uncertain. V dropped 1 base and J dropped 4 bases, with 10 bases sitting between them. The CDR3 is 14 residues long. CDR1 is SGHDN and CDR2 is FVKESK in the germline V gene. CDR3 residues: CASSQVPVSYGYTF. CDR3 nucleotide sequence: TGTGCCAGCAGCCAAGTTCCGGTATCCTATGGCTACACCTTC.

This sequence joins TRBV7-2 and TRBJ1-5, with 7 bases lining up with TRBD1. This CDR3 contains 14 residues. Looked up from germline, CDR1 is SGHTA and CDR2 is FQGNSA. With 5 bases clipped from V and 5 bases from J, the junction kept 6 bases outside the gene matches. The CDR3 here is CASSRDREDQPQHF. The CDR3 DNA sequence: TGTGCCAGCAGCCGCGACAGGGAGGATCAGCCCCAGCATTTT.

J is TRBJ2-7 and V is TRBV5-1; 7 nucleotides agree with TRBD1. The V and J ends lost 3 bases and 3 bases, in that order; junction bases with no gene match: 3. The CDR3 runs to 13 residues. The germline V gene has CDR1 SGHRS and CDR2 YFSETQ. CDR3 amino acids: CASSSTGFYEQYF. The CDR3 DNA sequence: TGCGCCAGCAGCTCGACAGGGTTCTACGAGCAGTACTTC.

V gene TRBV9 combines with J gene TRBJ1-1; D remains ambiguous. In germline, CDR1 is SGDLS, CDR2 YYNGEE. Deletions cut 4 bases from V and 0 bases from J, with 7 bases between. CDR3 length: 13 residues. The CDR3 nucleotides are TGTGCCAGCAGCCTTACAGTGAACACTGAAGCTTTCTTT. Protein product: CASSLTVNTEAFF.

The CDR3 reads CASSHDRVNTEAFF. The CDR3 nucleotides are TGTGCCAGCAGCCACGACAGGGTGAACACTGAAGCTTTCTTT. The chain joins TRBV7-9 to TRBJ1-1; TRBD1 agrees at 7 bases. Germline loops: CDR1 SEHNR, CDR2 FQNEAQ (reference sequence). Trimming at V came to 5 bases and at J to 0 bases, leaving 3 bases not matched to a gene. This CDR3 has 14 amino acids.

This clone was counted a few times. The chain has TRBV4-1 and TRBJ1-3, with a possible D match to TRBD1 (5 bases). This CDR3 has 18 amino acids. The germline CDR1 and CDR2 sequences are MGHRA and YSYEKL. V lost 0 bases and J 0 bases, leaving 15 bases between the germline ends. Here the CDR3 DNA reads TGCGCCAGCAGCCAAGATCCCGGACAACCGAGCTCTGGAAACACCATATATTTT. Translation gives CASSQDPGQPSSGNTIYF.

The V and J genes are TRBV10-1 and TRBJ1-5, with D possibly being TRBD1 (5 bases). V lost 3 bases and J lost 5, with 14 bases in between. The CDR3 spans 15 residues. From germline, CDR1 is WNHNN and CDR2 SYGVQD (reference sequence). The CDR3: CASSDRASPHQPQHF. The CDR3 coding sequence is TGCGCCAGCAGTGACAGGGCTTCACCCCATCAGCCCCAGCATTTT.

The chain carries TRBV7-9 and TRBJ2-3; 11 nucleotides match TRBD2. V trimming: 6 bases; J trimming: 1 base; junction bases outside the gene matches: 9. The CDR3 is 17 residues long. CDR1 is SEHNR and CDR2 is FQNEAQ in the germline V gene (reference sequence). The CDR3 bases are TGTGCCAGCAGGCCTAGCGGGGGGAGATTAGGCACAGATACGCAGTATTTT. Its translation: CASRPSGGRLGTDTQYF.

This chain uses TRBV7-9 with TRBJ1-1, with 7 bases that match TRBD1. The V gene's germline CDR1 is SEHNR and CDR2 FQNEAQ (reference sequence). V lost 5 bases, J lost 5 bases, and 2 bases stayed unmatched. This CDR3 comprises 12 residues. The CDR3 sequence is CASSVQGTEAFF. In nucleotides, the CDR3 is TGTGCCAGCAGCGTACAGGGGACTGAAGCTTTCTTT.

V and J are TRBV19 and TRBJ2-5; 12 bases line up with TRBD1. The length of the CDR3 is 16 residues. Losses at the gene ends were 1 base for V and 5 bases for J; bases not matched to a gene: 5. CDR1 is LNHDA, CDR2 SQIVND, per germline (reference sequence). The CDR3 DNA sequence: TGTGCCAGTAGTATAGTGGGACAGGGGGCCGGCGAGACCCAGTACTTC. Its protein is CASSIVGQGAGETQYF.

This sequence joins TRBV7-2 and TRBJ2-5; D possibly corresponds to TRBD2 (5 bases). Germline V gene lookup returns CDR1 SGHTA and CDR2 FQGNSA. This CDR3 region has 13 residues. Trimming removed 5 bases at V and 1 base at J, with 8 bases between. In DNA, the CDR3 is TGTGCCAGCAGCCCCCGGGGCCAAGAGACCCAGTACTTC. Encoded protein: CASSPRGQETQYF.

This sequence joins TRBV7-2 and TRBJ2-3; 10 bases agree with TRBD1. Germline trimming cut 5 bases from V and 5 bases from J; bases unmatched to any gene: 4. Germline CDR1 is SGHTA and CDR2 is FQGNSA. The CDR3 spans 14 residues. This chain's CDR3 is CASSARTGGDTQYF. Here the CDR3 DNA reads TGTGCCAGCAGCGCCCGGACAGGGGGAGATACGCAGTATTTT.

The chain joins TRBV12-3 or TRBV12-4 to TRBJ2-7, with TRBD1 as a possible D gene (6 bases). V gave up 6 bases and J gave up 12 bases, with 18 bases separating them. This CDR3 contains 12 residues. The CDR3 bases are TGTGCCAGCAGGCTAAACAGGGAGCCGCCGTACTTC. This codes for CASRLNREPPYF.

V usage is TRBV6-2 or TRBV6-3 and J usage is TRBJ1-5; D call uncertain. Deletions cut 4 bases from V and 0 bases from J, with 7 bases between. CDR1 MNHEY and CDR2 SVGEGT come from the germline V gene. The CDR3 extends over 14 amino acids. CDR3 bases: TGTGCCAGCAGTTCCGGTTATAGCAATCAGCCCCAGCATTTT. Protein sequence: CASSSGYSNQPQHF.

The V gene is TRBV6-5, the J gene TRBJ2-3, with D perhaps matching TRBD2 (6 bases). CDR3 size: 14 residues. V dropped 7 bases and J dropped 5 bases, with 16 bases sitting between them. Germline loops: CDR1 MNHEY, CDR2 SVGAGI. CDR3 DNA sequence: TGTGCCAGCAATCCGGAGGGTGTAGAAGATACGCAGTATTTT. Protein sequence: CASNPEGVEDTQYF.

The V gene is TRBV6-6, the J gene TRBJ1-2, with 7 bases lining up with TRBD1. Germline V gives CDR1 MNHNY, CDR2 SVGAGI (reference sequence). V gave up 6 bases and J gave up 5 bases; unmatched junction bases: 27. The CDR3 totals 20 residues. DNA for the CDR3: TGTGCCAGCAGCTCGATTGATCTCGGGACAGCTAAATATTTCCCTTATGGCTACACCTTC. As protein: CASSSIDLGTAKYFPYGYTF.

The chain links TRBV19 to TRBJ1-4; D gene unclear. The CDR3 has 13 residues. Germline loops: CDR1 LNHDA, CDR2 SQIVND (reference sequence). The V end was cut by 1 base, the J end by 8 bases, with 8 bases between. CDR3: CASSIGAWEKLFF. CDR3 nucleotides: TGTGCCAGTAGTATAGGGGCGTGGGAAAAACTGTTTTTT.

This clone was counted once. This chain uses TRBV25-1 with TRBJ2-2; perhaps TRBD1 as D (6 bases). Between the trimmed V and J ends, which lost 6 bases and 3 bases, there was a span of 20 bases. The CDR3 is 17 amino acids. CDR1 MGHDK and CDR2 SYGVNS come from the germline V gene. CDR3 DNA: TGTGCCAGCAGCCCCCGATGGGGGCTCGGGGACACCGGGGAGCTGTTTTTT. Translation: CASSPRWGLGDTGELFF.

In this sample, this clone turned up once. CDR3 sequence: CASSGGLASSYEQYF. The DNA for the CDR3 is TGTGCCAGCAGTGGGGGACTAGCAAGCTCCTACGAGCAGTACTTC. The chain links TRBV13 to TRBJ2-7; 9 nucleotides line up with TRBD2. The V and J ends lost 6 bases and 0 bases, in that order; junction bases with no gene match: 6. The CDR3 extends over 15 amino acids. Germline V gene lookup returns CDR1 PRHDT and CDR2 FYEKMQ (reference sequence).

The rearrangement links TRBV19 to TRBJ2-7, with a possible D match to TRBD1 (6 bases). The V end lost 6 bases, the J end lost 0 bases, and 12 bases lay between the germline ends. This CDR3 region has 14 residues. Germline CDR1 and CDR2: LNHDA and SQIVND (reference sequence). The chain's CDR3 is CASSEDRNSYEQYF. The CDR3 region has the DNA TGTGCCAGTAGCGAGGACAGAAACTCCTACGAGCAGTACTTC.

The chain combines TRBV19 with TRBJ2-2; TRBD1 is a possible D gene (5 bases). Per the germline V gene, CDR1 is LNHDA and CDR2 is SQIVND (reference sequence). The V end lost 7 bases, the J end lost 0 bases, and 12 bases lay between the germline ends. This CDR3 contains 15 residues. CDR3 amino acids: CASNPQTANTGELFF. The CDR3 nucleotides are TGTGCCAGTAACCCCCAGACAGCGAACACCGGGGAGCTGTTTTTT.

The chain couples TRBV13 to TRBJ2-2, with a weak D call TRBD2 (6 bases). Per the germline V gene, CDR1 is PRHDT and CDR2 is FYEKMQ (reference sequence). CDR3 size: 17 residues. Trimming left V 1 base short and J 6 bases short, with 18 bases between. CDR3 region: CASSLAGGARGAGELFF. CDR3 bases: TGTGCCAGCAGCTTAGCGGGCGGGGCCCGAGGGGCCGGGGAGCTGTTTTTT.

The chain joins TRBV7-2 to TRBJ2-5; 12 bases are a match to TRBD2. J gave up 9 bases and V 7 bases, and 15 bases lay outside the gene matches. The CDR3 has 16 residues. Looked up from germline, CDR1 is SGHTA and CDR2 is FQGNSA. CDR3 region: CASTGGLAGGASAQYF. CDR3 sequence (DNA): TGTGCCAGCACCGGCGGGCTAGCGGGGGGGGCCTCGGCCCAGTACTTC. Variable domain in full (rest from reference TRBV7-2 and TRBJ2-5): GAGVSQSPSNKVTEKGKDVELRCDPISGHTALYWYRQSLGQGLEFLIYFQGNSAPDKSGLPSDRFSAERTGGSVSTLTIQRTQQEDSAVYLCASTGGLAGGASAQYFGPGTRLLVL.

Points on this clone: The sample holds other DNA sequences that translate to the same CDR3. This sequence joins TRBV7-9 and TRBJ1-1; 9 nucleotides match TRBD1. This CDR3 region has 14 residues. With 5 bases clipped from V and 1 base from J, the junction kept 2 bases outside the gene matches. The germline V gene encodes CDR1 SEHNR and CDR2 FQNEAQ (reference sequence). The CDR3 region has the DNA TGTGCCAGCAGCCGGACAGGGGCGAACACTGAAGCTTTCTTT. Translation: CASSRTGANTEAFF.

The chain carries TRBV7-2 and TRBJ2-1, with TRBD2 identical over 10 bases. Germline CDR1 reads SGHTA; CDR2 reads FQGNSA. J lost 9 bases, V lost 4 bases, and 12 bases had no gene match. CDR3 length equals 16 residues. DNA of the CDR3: TGTGCCAGCAGCTGGCTTGGGACTAGCGTCCTAGCTGAGCAGTTCTTC. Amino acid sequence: CASSWLGTSVLAEQFF.